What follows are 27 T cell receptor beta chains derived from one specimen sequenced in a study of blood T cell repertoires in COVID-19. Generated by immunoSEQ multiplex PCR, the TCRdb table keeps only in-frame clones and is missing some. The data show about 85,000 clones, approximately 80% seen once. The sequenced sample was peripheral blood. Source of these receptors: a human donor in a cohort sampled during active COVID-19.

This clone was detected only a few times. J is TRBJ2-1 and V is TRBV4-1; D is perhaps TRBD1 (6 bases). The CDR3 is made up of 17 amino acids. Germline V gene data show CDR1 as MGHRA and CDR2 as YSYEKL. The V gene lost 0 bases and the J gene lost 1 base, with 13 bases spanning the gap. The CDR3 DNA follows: TGCGCCAGCAGCCAAGATAGGCGGACAGTATCCTACAATGAGCAGTTCTTC. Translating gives CASSQDRRTVSYNEQFF.

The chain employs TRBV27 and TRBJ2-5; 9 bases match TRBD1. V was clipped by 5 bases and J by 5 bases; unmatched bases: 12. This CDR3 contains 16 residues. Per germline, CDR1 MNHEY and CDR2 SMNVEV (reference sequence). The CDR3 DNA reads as TGTGCCAGCAGTGCGAAACACAGGGGGCTTGACGAGACCCAGTACTTC. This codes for CASSAKHRGLDETQYF.

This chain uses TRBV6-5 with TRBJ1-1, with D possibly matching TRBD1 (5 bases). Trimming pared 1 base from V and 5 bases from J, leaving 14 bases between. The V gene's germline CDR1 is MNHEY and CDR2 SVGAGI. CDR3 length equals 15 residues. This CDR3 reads CASSYYGQRGTEAFF. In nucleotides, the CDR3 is TGTGCCAGCAGTTACTATGGACAAAGAGGAACTGAAGCTTTCTTT.

CDR3 in amino acids: CASLGQGQETQYF. CDR3 nucleotide sequence: TGTGCCAGCCTGGGGCAGGGTCAAGAGACCCAGTACTTC. The rearrangement uses TRBV2 and TRBJ2-5; D is possibly TRBD1 (5 bases). The CDR3 consists of 13 residues. Between the trimmed V and J ends, which lost 8 bases and 2 bases, there was a span of 12 bases. Germline CDR1 reads SNHLY; CDR2 reads FYNNEI.

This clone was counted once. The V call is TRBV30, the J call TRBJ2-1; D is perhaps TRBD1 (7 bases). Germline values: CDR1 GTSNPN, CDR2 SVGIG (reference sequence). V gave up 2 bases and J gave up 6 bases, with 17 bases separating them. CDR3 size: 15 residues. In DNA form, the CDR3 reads TGTGCCTGGAGTATTGGGCAGGGGGAGGCCAATGAGCAGTTCTTC. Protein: CAWSIGQGEANEQFF.

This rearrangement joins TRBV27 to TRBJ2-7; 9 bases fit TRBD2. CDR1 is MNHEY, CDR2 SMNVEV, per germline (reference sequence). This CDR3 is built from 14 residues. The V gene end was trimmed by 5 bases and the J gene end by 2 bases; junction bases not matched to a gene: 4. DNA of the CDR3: TGTGCCAGCAGTATTAGCGGGGGCCCCTACGAGCAGTACTTC. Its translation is CASSISGGPYEQYF.

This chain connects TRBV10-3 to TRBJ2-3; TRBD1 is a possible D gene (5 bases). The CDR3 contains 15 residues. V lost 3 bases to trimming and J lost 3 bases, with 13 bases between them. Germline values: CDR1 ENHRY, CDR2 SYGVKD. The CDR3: CAISDRVFETDTQYF. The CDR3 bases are TGTGCCATCAGTGACAGGGTTTTTGAAACAGATACGCAGTATTTT.

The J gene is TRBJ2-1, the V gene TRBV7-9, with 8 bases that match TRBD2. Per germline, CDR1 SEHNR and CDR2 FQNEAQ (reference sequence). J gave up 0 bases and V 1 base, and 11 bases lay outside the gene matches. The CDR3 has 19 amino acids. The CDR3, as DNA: TGTGCCAGCAGCTTAGATCTGCGGGGGGCTCCGAGCTCCTACAATGAGCAGTTCTTC. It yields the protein CASSLDLRGAPSSYNEQFF.

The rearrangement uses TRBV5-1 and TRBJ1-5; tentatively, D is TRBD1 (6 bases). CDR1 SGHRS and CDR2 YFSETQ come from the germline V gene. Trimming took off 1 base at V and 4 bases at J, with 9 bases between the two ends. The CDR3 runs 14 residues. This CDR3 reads CASSLTGNNQPQHF. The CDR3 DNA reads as TGCGCCAGCAGCTTGACAGGGAATAATCAGCCCCAGCATTTT.

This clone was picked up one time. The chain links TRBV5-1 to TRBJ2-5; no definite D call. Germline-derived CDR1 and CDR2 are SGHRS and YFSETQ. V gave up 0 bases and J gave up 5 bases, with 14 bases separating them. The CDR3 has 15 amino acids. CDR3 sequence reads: CASSLDSSGGETQYF. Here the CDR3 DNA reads TGCGCCAGCAGCTTGGACTCCTCGGGTGGTGAGACCCAGTACTTC.

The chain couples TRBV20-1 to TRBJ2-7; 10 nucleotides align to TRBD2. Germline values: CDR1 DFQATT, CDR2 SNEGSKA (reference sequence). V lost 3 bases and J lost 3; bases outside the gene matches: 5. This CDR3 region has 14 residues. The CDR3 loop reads CSASSGGRLYEQYF. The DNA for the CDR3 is TGCAGTGCTAGTAGCGGGGGGCGTCTCTACGAGCAGTACTTC.

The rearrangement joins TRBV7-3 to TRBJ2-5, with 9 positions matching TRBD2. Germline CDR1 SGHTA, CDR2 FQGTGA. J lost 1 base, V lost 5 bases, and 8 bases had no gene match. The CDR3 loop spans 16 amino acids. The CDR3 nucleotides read TGTGCCAGCAGCCCTAATAGCGGGGGTGTCCAAGAGACCCAGTACTTC. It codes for CASSPNSGGVQETQYF.

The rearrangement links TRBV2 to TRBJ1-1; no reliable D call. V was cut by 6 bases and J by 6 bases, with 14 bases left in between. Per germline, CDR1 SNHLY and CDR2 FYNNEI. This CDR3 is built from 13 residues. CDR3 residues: CASRLRERAEAFF. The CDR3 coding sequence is TGTGCCAGCAGACTCCGAGAGAGAGCTGAAGCTTTCTTT.

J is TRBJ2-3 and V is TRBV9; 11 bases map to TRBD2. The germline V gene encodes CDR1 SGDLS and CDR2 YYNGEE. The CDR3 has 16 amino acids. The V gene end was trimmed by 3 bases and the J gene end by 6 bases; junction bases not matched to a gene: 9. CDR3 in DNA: TGTGCCAGCAGCGCAGGGACTAGCGGACAAGAGGATACGCAGTATTTT. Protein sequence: CASSAGTSGQEDTQYF. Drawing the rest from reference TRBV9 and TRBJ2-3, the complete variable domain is DSGVTQTPKHLITATGQRVTLRCSPRSGDLSVYWYQQSLDQGLQFLIQYYNGEERAKGNILERFSAQQFPDLHSELNLSSLELGDSALYFCASSAGTSGQEDTQYFGPGTRLTVL.

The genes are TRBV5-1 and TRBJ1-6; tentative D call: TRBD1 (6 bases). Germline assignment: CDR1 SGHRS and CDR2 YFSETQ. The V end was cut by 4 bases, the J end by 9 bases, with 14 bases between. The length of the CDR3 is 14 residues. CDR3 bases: TGCGCCAGCAGCGGGGGACACAACTCTTCACCCCTCCACTTT. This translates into CASSGGHNSSPLHF. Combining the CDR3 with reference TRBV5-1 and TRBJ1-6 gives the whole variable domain KAGVTQTPRYLIKTRGQQVTLSCSPISGHRSVSWYQQTPGQGLQFLFEYFSETQRNKGNFPGRFSGRQFSNSRSEMNVSTLELGDSALYLCASSGGHNSSPLHFGNGTRLTVT.

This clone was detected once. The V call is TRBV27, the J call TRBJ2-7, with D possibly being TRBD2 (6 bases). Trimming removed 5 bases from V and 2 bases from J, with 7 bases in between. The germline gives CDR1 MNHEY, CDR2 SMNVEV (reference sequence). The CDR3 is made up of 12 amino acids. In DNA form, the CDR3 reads TGTGCCAGCAGTACGGGGGCCTACGAGCAGTACTTC. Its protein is CASSTGAYEQYF.

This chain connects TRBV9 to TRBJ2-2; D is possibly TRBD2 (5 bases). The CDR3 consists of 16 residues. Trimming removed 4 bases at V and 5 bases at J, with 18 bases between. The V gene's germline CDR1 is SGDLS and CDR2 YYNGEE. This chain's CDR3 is CASSPRTEWETGELFF. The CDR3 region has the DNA TGTGCCAGCAGCCCCCGTACTGAGTGGGAGACCGGGGAGCTGTTTTTT. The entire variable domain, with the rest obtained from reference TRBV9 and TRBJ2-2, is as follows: DSGVTQTPKHLITATGQRVTLRCSPRSGDLSVYWYQQSLDQGLQFLIQYYNGEERAKGNILERFSAQQFPDLHSELNLSSLELGDSALYFCASSPRTEWETGELFFGEGSRLTVL.

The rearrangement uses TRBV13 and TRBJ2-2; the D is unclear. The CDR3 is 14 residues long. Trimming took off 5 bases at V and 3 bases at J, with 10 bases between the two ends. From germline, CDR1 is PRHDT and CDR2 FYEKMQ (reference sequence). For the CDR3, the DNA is TGTGCCAGCAGCCTCGGGTGGGACACCGGGGAGCTGTTTTTT. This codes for CASSLGWDTGELFF.

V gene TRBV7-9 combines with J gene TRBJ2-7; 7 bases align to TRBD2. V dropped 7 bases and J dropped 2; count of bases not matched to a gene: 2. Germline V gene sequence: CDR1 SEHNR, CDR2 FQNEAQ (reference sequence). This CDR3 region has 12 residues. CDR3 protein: CASTSGAYEQYF. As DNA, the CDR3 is TGTGCCAGCACCAGCGGGGCCTACGAGCAGTACTTC.

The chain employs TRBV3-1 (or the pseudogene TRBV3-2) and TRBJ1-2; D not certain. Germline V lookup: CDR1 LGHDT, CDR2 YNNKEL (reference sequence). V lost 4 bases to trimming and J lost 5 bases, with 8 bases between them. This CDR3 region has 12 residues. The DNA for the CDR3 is TGTGCCAGCAGCCTGAGGGAGTATGGCTACACCTTC. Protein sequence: CASSLREYGYTF.

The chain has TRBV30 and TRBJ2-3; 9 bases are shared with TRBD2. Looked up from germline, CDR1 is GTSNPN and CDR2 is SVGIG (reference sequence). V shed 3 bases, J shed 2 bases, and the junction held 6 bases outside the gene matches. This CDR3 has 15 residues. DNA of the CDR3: TGTGCCTGGAGCCGGCGGGGGGGCGTCACAGATACGCAGTATTTT. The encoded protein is CAWSRRGGVTDTQYF.

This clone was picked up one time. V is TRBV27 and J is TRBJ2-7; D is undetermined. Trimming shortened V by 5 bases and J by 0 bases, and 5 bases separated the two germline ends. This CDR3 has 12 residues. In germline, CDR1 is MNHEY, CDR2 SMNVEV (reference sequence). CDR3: CASSHSSYEQYF. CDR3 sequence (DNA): TGTGCCAGCAGTCACAGCTCCTACGAGCAGTACTTC.

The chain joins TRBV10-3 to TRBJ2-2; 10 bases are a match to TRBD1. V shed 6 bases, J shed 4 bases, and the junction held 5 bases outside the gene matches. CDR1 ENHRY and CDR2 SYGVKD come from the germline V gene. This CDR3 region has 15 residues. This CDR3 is CAIRPTGGGTGELFF. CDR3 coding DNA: TGTGCCATCAGACCGACAGGGGGCGGCACCGGGGAGCTGTTTTTT.

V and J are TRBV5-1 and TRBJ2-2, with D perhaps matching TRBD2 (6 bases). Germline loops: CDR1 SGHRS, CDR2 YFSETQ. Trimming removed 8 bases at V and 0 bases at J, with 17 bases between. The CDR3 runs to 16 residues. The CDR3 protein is CASRGGAVANTGELFF. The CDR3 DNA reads TGCGCCAGTAGGGGCGGGGCAGTCGCGAACACCGGGGAGCTGTTTTTT.

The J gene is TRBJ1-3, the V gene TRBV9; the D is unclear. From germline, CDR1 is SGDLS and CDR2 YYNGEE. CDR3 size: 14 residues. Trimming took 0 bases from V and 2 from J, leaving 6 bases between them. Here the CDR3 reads CASSVGTAGNTIYF. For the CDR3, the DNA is TGTGCCAGCAGCGTAGGAACAGCTGGAAACACCATATATTTT.

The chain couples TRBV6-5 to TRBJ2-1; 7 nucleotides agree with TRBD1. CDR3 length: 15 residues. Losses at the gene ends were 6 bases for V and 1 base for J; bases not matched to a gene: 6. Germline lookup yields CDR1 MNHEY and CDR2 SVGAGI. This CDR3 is CASSSTGISYNEQFF. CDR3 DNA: TGTGCCAGCAGCTCGACAGGGATTTCCTACAATGAGCAGTTCTTC.

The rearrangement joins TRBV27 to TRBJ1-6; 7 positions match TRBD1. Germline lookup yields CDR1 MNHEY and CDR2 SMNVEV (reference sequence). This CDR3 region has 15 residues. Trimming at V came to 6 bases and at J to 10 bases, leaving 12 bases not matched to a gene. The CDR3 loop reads CASRTGTPGWSPLHF. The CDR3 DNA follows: TGTGCCAGCAGGACAGGGACCCCTGGGTGGTCACCCCTCCACTTT.